This TCR beta chain appears in the sequencing data of a study of blood T cells in healthy people across ages. Study-wide context: The capture of about one barcoded beta molecule per two T cells was achieved by template switching.

Sample-barcoded 5' priming and a J-beta primer mix drove a second PCR of roughly 7 to 11 cycles. TCRdb independently ran MiXCR on the 5' RACE reads; one entry per CDR3 protein. The sample has 650,000 to 1,000,000 distinct CDR3 sequences, about 34% seen once. The germline V and J ends were trimmed by 0 bases and 7 bases, with 11 bases remaining between them. Per germline, CDR1 SGHKS and CDR2 YYEKEE (reference sequence). This CDR3 comprises 15 residues. J is TRBJ1-6 and V is TRBV5-5; TRBD1 is a possible D gene (5 bases). The origin of this receptor is a man younger than 30 in good health. Material: blood. The CDR3 protein is CASSLAGTENSPLHF. DNA for the CDR3: TGTGCCAGCAGCTTGGCCGGGACGGAGAATTCACCCCTCCACTTT.